This T cell receptor (beta chain) was captured by sequencing in a study of T cell responses to AZD1222 COVID-19 vaccine. The CDR3 totals 15 residues. With 7 bases clipped from V and 3 bases from J, the junction kept 6 bases outside the gene matches. Germline V CDR1 and CDR2: MNHEY, SVGAGI. TCRdb's table, derived via immunoSEQ multiplex PCR, lists solely in-frame clones and lacks some. The data hold 95,000 to 150,000 clones, with roughly 87% observed a single time. This TCR derives from an adult in good health. The sequencing used peripheral blood, collected on day 0 of MenACWY control vaccination. The rearrangement uses TRBV6-5 and TRBJ1-6, with 7 bases fitting TRBD1. The CDR3 is CASTEGQFYNSPLHF. In DNA, the CDR3 is TGTGCCAGCACCGAGGGACAGTTCTATAATTCACCCCTCCACTTT.